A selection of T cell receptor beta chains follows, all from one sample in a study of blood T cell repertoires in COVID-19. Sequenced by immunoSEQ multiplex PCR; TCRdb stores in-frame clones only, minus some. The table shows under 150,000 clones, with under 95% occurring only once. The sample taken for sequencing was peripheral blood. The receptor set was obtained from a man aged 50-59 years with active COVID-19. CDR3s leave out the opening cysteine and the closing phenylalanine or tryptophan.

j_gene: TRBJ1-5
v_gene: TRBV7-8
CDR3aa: ASSHETVQPQH

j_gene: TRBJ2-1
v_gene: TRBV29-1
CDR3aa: SVNPGQGKFEQF

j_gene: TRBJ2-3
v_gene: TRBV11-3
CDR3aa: ASSLAPQLFAAYTDTQY

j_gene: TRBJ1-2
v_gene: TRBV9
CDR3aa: ASSVAATGSLGYT

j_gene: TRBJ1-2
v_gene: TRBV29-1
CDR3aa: SVSGQGFGYT

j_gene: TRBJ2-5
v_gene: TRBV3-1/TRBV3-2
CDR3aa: ASSQRGTGGQETQY

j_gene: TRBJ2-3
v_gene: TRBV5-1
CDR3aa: ASTLAGVTDTQY

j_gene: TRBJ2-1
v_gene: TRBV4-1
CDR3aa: ASSLAGGAYNEQF

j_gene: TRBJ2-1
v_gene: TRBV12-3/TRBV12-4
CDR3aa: ASTLQGFNEQF

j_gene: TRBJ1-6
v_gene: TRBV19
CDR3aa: ASHTPGQIGSPLH

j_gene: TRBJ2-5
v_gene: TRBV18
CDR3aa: ASSPASGVQETQY

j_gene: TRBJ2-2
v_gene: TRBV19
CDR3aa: ASSAQTGAGELF

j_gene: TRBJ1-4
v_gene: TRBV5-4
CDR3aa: ASSLAGIGEKLF

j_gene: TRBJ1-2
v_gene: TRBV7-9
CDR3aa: ASSLVGQGEGDT

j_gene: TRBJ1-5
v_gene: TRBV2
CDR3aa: ASSALGGSNQPQH

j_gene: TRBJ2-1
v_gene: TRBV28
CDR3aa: ASSLGLGVPYNEQF

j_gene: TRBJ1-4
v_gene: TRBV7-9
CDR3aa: ASSLVGGATNEKLF

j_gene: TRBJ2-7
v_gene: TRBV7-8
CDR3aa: ASSLGRDRATYEQY

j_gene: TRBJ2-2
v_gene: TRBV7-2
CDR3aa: ASSLTQGAYTGELF

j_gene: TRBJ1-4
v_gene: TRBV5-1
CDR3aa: ASSSSGQVNEKLF

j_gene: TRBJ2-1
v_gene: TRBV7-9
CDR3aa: ASSPGIGTSGEGNEQF

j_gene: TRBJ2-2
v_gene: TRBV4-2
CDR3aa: ASSRERGNTGELF

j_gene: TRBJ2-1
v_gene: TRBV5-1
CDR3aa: ASSLFLAGGNEQF